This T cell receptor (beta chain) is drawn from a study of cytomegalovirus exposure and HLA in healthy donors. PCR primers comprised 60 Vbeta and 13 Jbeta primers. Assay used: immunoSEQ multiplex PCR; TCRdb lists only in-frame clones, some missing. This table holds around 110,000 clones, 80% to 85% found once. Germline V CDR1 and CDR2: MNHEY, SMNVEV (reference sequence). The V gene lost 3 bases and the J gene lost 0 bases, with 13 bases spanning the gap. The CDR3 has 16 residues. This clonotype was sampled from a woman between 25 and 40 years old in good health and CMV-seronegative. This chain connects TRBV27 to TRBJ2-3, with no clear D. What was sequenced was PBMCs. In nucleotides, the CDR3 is TGTGCCAGCAGTTTCCTATCATTTTCTAGCACAGATACGCAGTATTTT. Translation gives CASSFLSFSSTDTQYF.